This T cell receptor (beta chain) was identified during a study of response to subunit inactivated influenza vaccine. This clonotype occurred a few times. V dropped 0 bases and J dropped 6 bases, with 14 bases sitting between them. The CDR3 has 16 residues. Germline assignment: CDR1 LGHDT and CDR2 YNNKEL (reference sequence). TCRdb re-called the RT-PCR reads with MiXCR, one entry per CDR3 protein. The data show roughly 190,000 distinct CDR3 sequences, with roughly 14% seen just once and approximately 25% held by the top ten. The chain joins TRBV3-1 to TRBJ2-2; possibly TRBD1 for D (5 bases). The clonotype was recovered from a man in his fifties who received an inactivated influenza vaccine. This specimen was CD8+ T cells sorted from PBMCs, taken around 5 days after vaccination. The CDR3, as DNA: TGTGCCAGCAGCCAAGAGTCAGGGCTAGGGGCCGGGGAGCTGTTTTTT. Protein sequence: CASSQESGLGAGELFF.